Only a few counts were recorded for the clone carrying this T cell receptor (beta chain). The germline V and J ends were trimmed by 3 bases and 7 bases, with 12 bases remaining between them. The CDR3 is made up of 12 amino acids. Germline V gene lookup returns CDR1 DFQATT and CDR2 SNEGSKA (reference sequence). Unique molecular identifiers were used in preparing the TCRbeta library. TCRdb processed the PCR reads anew with MiXCR; each CDR3 protein has one entry. This table holds about 540,000 distinct CDR3 sequences, 15% to 20% found once. This sample is drawn from a study of T-cell reconstitution after alpha-beta-depleted transplantation in children.

The receptor was isolated from a human donor who donated a stem cell graft to a child with acute lymphoblastic leukemia. The specimen comprised PBMCs from the stem cell graft donor, sampled from the stem cell graft. The chain couples TRBV20-1 to TRBJ1-2; D unresolved. The CDR3 sequence: CSARENAAGYTF. The CDR3 DNA follows: TGCAGTGCTAGGGAGAATGCGGCTGGCTACACCTTC.